The T cell receptor beta chain described here comes from a study of T-cell reconstitution after alpha-beta-depleted transplantation in children. The germline CDR1 and CDR2 sequences are MNHNS and SASEGT. The length of the CDR3 is 15 residues. The junction had 4 bases not matched to a gene; V was cut back by 6 bases and J by 1 base. The library targeted TCRbeta and was prepared with unique molecular identifiers. TCRdb re-called the PCR reads through MiXCR, storing one row per CDR3 protein. The sample records about 360,000 distinct CDR3 sequences, more than 10% being singletons. This clonotype was seen more than once but under ten times.

The sample here was PBMCs, taken from the stem cell graft. The TCR originated in a human donor who donated a stem cell graft to a child with Fanconi anemia. The chain has TRBV6-1 and TRBJ1-5; 9 bases are a match to TRBD1. Here the CDR3 reads CASRPGQGSNQPQHF. CDR3 sequence (DNA): TGTGCCAGCAGACCGGGACAGGGCAGCAATCAGCCCCAGCATTTT.